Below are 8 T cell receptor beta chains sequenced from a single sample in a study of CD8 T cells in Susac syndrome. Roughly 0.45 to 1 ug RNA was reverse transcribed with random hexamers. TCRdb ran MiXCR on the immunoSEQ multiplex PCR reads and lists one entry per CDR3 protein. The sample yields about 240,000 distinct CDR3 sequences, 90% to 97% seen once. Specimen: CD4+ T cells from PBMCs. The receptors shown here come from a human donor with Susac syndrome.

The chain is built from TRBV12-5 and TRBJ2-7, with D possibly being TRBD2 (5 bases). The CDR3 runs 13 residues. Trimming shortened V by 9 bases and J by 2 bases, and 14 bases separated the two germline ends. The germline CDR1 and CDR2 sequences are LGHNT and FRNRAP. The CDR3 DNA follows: TGTGCTAGCCTACTAGGGCCCACCTACGAGCAGTACTTC. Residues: CASLLGPTYEQYF.

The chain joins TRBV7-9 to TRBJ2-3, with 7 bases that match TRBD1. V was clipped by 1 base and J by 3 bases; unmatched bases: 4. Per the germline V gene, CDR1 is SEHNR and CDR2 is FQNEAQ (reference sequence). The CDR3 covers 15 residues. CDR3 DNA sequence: TGTGCCAGCAGCTTAGGACAGGGTGGTACAGATACGCAGTATTTT. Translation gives CASSLGQGGTDTQYF.

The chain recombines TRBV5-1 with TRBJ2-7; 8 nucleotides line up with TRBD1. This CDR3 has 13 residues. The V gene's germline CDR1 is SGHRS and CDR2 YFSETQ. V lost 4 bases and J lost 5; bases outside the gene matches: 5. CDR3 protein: CASSVTGVDEQYF. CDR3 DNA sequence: TGCGCCAGCAGCGTGACAGGGGTTGACGAGCAGTACTTC.

In DNA, the CDR3 is TGCAGTGCTCCGGAGAGGACGGGGAGGAATGAAAAACTGTTTTTT. It specifies CSAPERTGRNEKLFF. V is TRBV20-1 and J is TRBJ1-4; the D is unclear. Germline assignment: CDR1 DFQATT and CDR2 SNEGSKA (reference sequence). This CDR3 is 15 amino acids long. The V end was cut by 5 bases, the J end by 5 bases, with 18 bases between.

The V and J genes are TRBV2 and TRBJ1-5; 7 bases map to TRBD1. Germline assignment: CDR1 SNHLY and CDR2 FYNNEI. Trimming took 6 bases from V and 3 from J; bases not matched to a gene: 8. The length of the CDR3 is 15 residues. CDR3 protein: CASRPTGVLNQPQHF. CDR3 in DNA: TGTGCCAGCAGACCTACAGGGGTCCTCAATCAGCCCCAGCATTTT.

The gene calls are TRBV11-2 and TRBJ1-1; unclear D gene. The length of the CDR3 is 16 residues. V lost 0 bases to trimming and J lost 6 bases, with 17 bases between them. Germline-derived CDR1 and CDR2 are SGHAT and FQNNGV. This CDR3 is CASSLDPARAGPEAFF. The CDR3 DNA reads TGTGCCAGCAGCTTAGATCCGGCCCGAGCGGGTCCTGAAGCTTTCTTT.

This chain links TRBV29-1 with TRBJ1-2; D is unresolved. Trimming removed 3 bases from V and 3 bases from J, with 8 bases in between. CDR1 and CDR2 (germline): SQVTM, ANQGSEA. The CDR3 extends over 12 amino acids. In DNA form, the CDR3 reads TGCAGCGTTGAGGCCAGCCACTATGGCTACACCTTC. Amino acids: CSVEASHYGYTF.

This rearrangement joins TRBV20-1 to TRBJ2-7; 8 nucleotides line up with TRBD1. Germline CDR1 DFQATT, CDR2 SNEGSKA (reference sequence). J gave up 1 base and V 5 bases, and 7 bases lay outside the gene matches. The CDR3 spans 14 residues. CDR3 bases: TGCAGTGCTGGAAGACAGGGGTCGTCCTACGAGCAGTACTTC. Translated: CSAGRQGSSYEQYF.